This T cell receptor beta chain was observed in a study of graft-versus-host responses after intestinal transplantation. Across the study: Transplant types were multivisceral, liver-intestinal, or isolated intestinal. Uniformly, recipients were administered anti-thymocyte globulin induction with subsequent tacrolimus and steroids for approximately three years.

The CDR3 runs 13 residues. Trimming took 6 bases from V and 5 from J, leaving 14 bases between them. CDR1 and CDR2 (germline): MNHNS, SASEGT. As to this clone: Its target is unknown.

Repertoires were generated with immunoSEQ multiplex PCR, while TCRdb's copy carries only in-frame clones and drops some. This table holds 90,000 to 130,000 clones, 90% to 95% found once. Study-level points and caveats: High graft-versus-host to host-versus-graft clonal ratios were found in allografts of patients who had graft-donor T cell macrochimerism. In recipient marrow, GvH clones were found, and some appeared first in ileum or blood.

The input for sequencing was unstimulated CD4+ T cells sorted from spleen or lymph node cells, taken before transplant. The V call is TRBV6-1, the J call TRBJ2-7, with D possibly TRBD1 on 6 matching bases. The TCR comes from a human donor who was the organ donor for an intestinal transplant. The DNA for the CDR3 is TGTGCCAGCAGGACGCCCGGGACAAACGAGCAGTACTTC. Its protein is CASRTPGTNEQYF.